This record covers a single TCR beta chain. These data are taken from a study of shared clonotypes between healthy human individuals. Trimming removed 1 base at V and 9 bases at J, with 15 bases between. The CDR3 sequence is 14 residues long. Looked up from germline, CDR1 is SEHNR and CDR2 is FQNEAQ (reference sequence). Sequencing was performed with immunoSEQ multiplex PCR; in TCRdb, only in-frame clones are kept and a portion is missing. The sample lists 760,000 or so clones; 96% were seen once. Terminally differentiated effector memory CD45RA+ cells were excluded by CCR7 positive selection of CD45RO-negative cells.

V is TRBV7-9 and J is TRBJ1-1; D is possibly TRBD1 (5 bases). The specimen sequenced was naive CD8+ T cells sorted from blood. This receptor was obtained from a young man in good health. Here the CDR3 reads CASSLGGDLVQAFF. In DNA, the CDR3 is TGTGCCAGCAGCTTAGGTGGGGACCTCGTTCAAGCTTTCTTT.